The T cell receptor (beta chain) under discussion was sequenced for a study of T-cell reconstitution after alpha-beta-depleted transplantation in children. Findings and caveats of the study: T-cell counts and diversity at one year following transplant were attributed mainly to newly produced T cells. Certain patients had high TCRbeta diversity at day 60, and it came from recipient T cells and thymic progenitors that survived.

The CDR3 has 14 residues. Losses at the gene ends were 2 bases for V and 7 bases for J; bases not matched to a gene: 6. Germline CDR1 and CDR2: SGHRS and YFSETQ. It was with unique molecular identifiers that the TCRbeta library was prepared. TCRdb processed the PCR reads anew with MiXCR; each CDR3 protein has one entry. Among 550,000 to 800,000 distinct CDR3 sequences listed, about 12% were seen once. Remarks on this clonotype: What it binds is not known.

The input for sequencing was PBMCs, taken before TCRalphabeta/CD19-depleted stem cell transplant. This chain uses TRBV5-1 with TRBJ1-1; 9 nucleotides line up with TRBD1. The sequence derives from a girl aged 2 to 9 with congenital amegakaryocytic thrombocytopenia, due to receive a stem cell transplant. CDR3 protein: CASSFTGGGIEAFF. The CDR3 DNA is TGCGCCAGCAGCTTCACAGGGGGCGGAATTGAAGCTTTCTTT. Based on the CDR3 plus reference TRBV5-1 and TRBJ1-1, the full variable domain is KAGVTQTPRYLIKTRGQQVTLSCSPISGHRSVSWYQQTPGQGLQFLFEYFSETQRNKGNFPGRFSGRQFSNSRSEMNVSTLELGDSALYLCASSFTGGGIEAFFGQGTRLTVV.